This T cell receptor beta chain was retrieved from a study of blood T cell repertoires in COVID-19. About the research overall: Sources were T cells, B-cell-depleted T cells, or PBMCs; the material itself was cDNA or gDNA.

Original methodology: Quantification of nucleated cells was approximated via reference gene primer amplification. Clones were sequenced by immunoSEQ multiplex PCR, and TCRdb holds only the in-frame ones, with some missing. The V and J calls and the clone size are those of that table, but D and trimming were determined from the DNA. The sample carries about 200,000 clones, around 86% recorded once. Patients of the Seattle cohort, enrolled during active infection, were followed longitudinally. V lost 1 base and J lost 8, with 12 bases in between. Looked up from germline, CDR1 is PRHDT and CDR2 is FYEKMQ (reference sequence). The CDR3 is 13 amino acids.

This clonotype was sampled from a woman between 70 and 85 years old with COVID-19, enrolled during active disease. Sample: peripheral blood. The rearrangement joins TRBV13 to TRBJ2-7; the D gene is possibly TRBD2 (6 bases). CDR3 loop: CASSLVRDSKQYF. In nucleotides, the CDR3 is TGTGCCAGCAGCTTAGTCCGGGACTCGAAGCAGTACTTC.